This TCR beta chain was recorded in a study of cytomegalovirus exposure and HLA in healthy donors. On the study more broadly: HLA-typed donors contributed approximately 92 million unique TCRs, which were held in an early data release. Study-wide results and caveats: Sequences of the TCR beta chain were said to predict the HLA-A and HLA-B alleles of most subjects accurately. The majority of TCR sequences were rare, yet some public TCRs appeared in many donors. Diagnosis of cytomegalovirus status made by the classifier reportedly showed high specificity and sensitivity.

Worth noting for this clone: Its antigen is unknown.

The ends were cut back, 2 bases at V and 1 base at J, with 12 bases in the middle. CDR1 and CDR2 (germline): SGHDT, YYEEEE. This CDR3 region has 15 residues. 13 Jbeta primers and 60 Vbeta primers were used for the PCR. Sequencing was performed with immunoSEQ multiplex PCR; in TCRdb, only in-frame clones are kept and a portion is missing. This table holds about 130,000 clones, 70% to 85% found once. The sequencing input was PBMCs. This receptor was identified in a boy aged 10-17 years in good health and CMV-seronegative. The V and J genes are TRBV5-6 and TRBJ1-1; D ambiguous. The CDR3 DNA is TGTGCCAGCAGCTTACGACGGAGAGAGAACACTGAAGCTTTCTTT. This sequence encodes CASSLRRRENTEAFF.